This T cell receptor beta chain was found in a study of T cell responses to AZD1222 COVID-19 vaccine. On the study more broadly: Second-dose timings of about 4 or about 12 weeks were pooled.

Study results and limitations: Among those given AZD1222, only six were seropositive at baseline.

TCRdb keeps only in-frame clones here, not all; method: immunoSEQ multiplex PCR. The sample lists around 120,000 clones, approximately 90% occurring once. The CDR3 loop spans 17 amino acids. From germline, CDR1 is SGDLS and CDR2 YYNGEE. Trimming shortened V by 3 bases and J by 1 base, and 18 bases separated the two germline ends. On this clone itself: What it binds is unknown.

V gene TRBV9 combines with J gene TRBJ2-3, with a weak D call TRBD1 (6 bases). The specimen was peripheral blood, collected on day 0 of AZD1222 vaccination. This receptor was obtained from an adult in good health. The CDR3 here is CASSARGTSWGTDTQYF. CDR3 DNA: TGTGCCAGCAGCGCGAGAGGGACATCATGGGGCACAGATACGCAGTATTTT. The full variable domain, its missing parts supplied by reference TRBV9 and TRBJ2-3, is DSGVTQTPKHLITATGQRVTLRCSPRSGDLSVYWYQQSLDQGLQFLIQYYNGEERAKGNILERFSAQQFPDLHSELNLSSLELGDSALYFCASSARGTSWGTDTQYFGPGTRLTVL.